This TCR beta chain was documented in a study of blood T cell repertoires in COVID-19. The germline gives CDR1 LNHDA, CDR2 SQIVND (reference sequence). The V and J ends lost 9 bases and 2 bases respectively, with 11 bases between them. The CDR3 spans 12 residues. Data came from immunoSEQ multiplex PCR; TCRdb stores just in-frame clones and leaves some out. Of 240,000 or so clones listed, around 83% are singletons. The chain employs TRBV19 and TRBJ2-7; D is perhaps TRBD1 (6 bases). This clonotype was sampled from a young man who had recovered from COVID-19. Sequencing input: peripheral blood. The CDR3 nucleotides read TGTGCCAGAAGACAGGCCGCCTACGAGCAGTACTTC. This sequence encodes CARRQAAYEQYF.